Listed here are 27 T cell receptor beta chains from one sample, sequenced in a study of shared clonotypes between healthy human individuals. Libraries were prepared by immunoSEQ multiplex PCR; TCRdb keeps only in-frame clonotypes and omits some of them. The sample lists about 110,000 clones, around 65% occurring once. Material for sequencing was memory CD8+ T cells sorted from blood. Described subset: CD45RO+ cells pooled with CCR7-negative TemRA cells. The source of these receptors is a woman aged 25 to 39 in good health.

V usage is TRBV14 and J usage is TRBJ2-7; 7 nucleotides line up with TRBD2. The length of the CDR3 is 14 residues. Losses at the gene ends were 5 bases for V and 3 bases for J; bases not matched to a gene: 7. Germline CDR1 SGHDN, CDR2 FVKESK. The CDR3 reads CASSSRDYLYEQYF. Written as DNA, the CDR3 is TGTGCCAGCAGCTCCCGGGACTACCTCTACGAGCAGTACTTC.

The chain recombines TRBV2 with TRBJ2-7; maybe TRBD2 (6 bases). V lost 3 bases to trimming and J lost 4 bases, with 16 bases between them. Germline lookup yields CDR1 SNHLY and CDR2 FYNNEI. CDR3 length: 15 residues. The CDR3 DNA reads as TGTGCCAGCAGTGAGGTGACTAGAGCAAGATACGAGCAGTACTTC. Translation: CASSEVTRARYEQYF.

The sample holds many counts of this clone. This CDR3 reads CAWGFTREAFF. As DNA, the CDR3 is TGTGCCTGGGGGTTTACCCGGGAAGCTTTCTTT. The gene calls are TRBV30 and TRBJ1-1, with D uncertain. The CDR3 loop spans 11 amino acids. V was trimmed by 5 bases and J by 8 bases, leaving 12 bases between them. The germline V gene encodes CDR1 GTSNPN and CDR2 SVGIG (reference sequence).

This clone was observed a single time. The CDR3 protein is CSVVVNEQFF. The CDR3 DNA sequence: TGCAGCGTTGTGGTGAATGAGCAGTTCTTC. This chain connects TRBV29-1 to TRBJ2-1, with unresolved D. Trimming took 4 bases from V and 7 from J, leaving 5 bases between them. The germline gives CDR1 SQVTM, CDR2 ANQGSEA. This CDR3 is 10 amino acids long.

J is TRBJ2-7 and V is TRBV7-9, with D maybe TRBD2 (5 bases). The CDR3 runs 13 residues. The V end lost 8 bases, the J end lost 4 bases, and 15 bases lay between the germline ends. Germline values: CDR1 SEHNR, CDR2 FQNEAQ (reference sequence). As DNA, the CDR3 is TGTGCCAGCCGCCTACCTAGCCGATACGAGCAGTACTTC. Protein product: CASRLPSRYEQYF.

The chain has TRBV7-9 and TRBJ2-3, with 9 bases lining up with TRBD2. Germline CDR1 reads SEHNR; CDR2 reads FQNEAQ (reference sequence). The CDR3 spans 15 residues. J was trimmed by 6 bases and V by 8 bases; bases with no gene match: 12. The CDR3 is CASRFGSGSGDTQYF. The CDR3 DNA follows: TGTGCCAGCCGATTCGGTAGCGGGAGCGGGGATACGCAGTATTTT.

This chain joins TRBV7-6 and TRBJ2-7, with 8 bases lining up with TRBD2. The V segment lost 1 base and the J segment 0 bases; nucleotides outside the gene matches: 8. Per germline, CDR1 SGHVS and CDR2 FNYEAQ. The CDR3 has 17 residues. The CDR3 DNA is TGTGCCAGCAGCTTAGTAGGGTCTAGCGGGTTCTCCTACGAGCAGTACTTC. Protein sequence: CASSLVGSSGFSYEQYF.

The chain couples TRBV7-9 to TRBJ2-3, with 8 bases aligning to TRBD2. CDR1 and CDR2 (germline): SEHNR, FQNEAQ (reference sequence). V lost 2 bases and J lost 6; bases outside the gene matches: 7. CDR3 length: 15 amino acids. The CDR3 DNA sequence: TGTGCCAGCAGCTTATATGGGACTAGGGTTGATACGCAGTATTTT. Translated, it gives CASSLYGTRVDTQYF.

This clone was seen ten or more times. The V call is TRBV2, the J call TRBJ2-7; 7 bases fit TRBD2. The CDR3 spans 15 residues. Germline V gives CDR1 SNHLY, CDR2 FYNNEI. V lost 7 bases and J lost 2; bases outside the gene matches: 11. CDR3 sequence (DNA): TGTGCCAGCAAAGGGCAGCGGGATTCACCCTACGAGCAGTACTTC. Its protein is CASKGQRDSPYEQYF.

This sequence joins TRBV7-9 and TRBJ2-6, with 11 bases that match TRBD2. Germline loops: CDR1 SEHNR, CDR2 FQNEAQ (reference sequence). The CDR3 loop spans 18 amino acids. J was trimmed by 0 bases and V by 6 bases; bases with no gene match: 7. In DNA form, the CDR3 reads TGTGCCAGCAGGTCACTAGCGGGAGCCTACTCTGGGGCCAACGTCCTGACTTTC. It specifies CASRSLAGAYSGANVLTF.

The chain joins TRBV7-2 to TRBJ2-5; TRBD1 is a possible D gene (6 bases). The germline V gene has CDR1 SGHTA and CDR2 FQGNSA. The CDR3 covers 15 residues. Trimming took off 5 bases at V and 2 bases at J, with 15 bases between the two ends. The CDR3 DNA follows: TGTGCCAGCAGCCCCCGTCAGGGGAGACAAGAGACCCAGTACTTC. Residues: CASSPRQGRQETQYF.

This clone was found a few times. The chain links TRBV13 to TRBJ2-3, with 8 positions matching TRBD2. The CDR3 is made up of 17 amino acids. The germline V gene encodes CDR1 PRHDT and CDR2 FYEKMQ (reference sequence). With 5 bases clipped from V and 1 base from J, the junction kept 11 bases outside the gene matches. CDR3 sequence: CASSITQSGRGTDTQYF. The CDR3 coding sequence is TGTGCCAGCAGCATAACACAGAGCGGGAGAGGCACAGATACGCAGTATTTT. The full variable domain, its missing parts supplied by reference TRBV13 and TRBJ2-3, is AAGVIQSPRHLIKEKRETATLKCYPIPRHDTVYWYQQGPGQDPQFLISFYEKMQSDKGSIPDRFSAQQFSDYHSELNMSSLELGDSALYFCASSITQSGRGTDTQYFGPGTRLTVL.

The chain uses TRBV13 and TRBJ2-7, with 10 bases lining up with TRBD1. The CDR3 is 15 amino acids. Germline assignment: CDR1 PRHDT and CDR2 FYEKMQ (reference sequence). V dropped 5 bases and J dropped 2; count of bases not matched to a gene: 6. CDR3 sequence: CASSLRGQGAYEQYF. The CDR3 DNA is TGTGCCAGCAGCCTCCGAGGACAGGGGGCCTACGAGCAGTACTTC.

The chain links TRBV7-9 to TRBJ1-1; D unclear. Per the germline V gene, CDR1 is SEHNR and CDR2 is FQNEAQ (reference sequence). CDR3 length: 12 residues. Deletions cut 0 bases from V and 9 bases from J, with 8 bases between. CDR3 residues: CASSLAHRKAFF. Written as DNA, the CDR3 is TGTGCCAGCAGCTTAGCGCACCGAAAAGCTTTCTTT.

The genes are TRBV28 and TRBJ2-7; 7 nucleotides match TRBD1. The ends lost 7 bases at V and 3 bases at J; junction bases unmatched: 6. This CDR3 is 13 amino acids long. CDR1 and CDR2 (germline): MDHEN, SYDVKM. DNA of the CDR3: TGTGCCAGCACCAAGGACAGGTTCTACGAGCAGTACTTC. It translates to CASTKDRFYEQYF.

V is TRBV16 and J is TRBJ2-7; TRBD2 agrees at 10 bases. The V and J ends lost 4 bases and 4 bases, in that order; junction bases with no gene match: 13. The CDR3 sequence is 17 residues long. CDR1 is KGHSY, CDR2 FQNENV, per germline. The CDR3 coding sequence is TGTGCCAGCAGCCCCTTATTGCTAGCGGGAGTTTGGTACGAGCAGTACTTC. Amino acids: CASSPLLLAGVWYEQYF.

V usage is TRBV28 and J usage is TRBJ2-5; 14 nucleotides match TRBD2. V gave up 0 bases and J gave up 3 bases; unmatched junction bases: 3. The CDR3 is made up of 17 amino acids. Germline CDR1 and CDR2: MDHEN and SYDVKM. The CDR3 coding sequence is TGTGCCAGCAGTTTATGGACTAGCGGGAGGGCCGAAGAGACCCAGTACTTC. This translates into CASSLWTSGRAEETQYF.

This rearrangement joins TRBV25-1 to TRBJ2-7; D unclear. CDR3 length: 15 amino acids. The germline V and J ends were trimmed by 1 base and 3 bases, with 13 bases remaining between them. Germline CDR1 and CDR2: MGHDK and SYGVNS. CDR3: CASSELDPTYYEQYF. In DNA, the CDR3 is TGTGCCAGCAGTGAATTGGACCCCACCTACTACGAGCAGTACTTC.

This clone was seen a single time. The V and J genes are TRBV10-1 and TRBJ2-2; maybe TRBD1 (6 bases). CDR1 is WNHNN, CDR2 SYGVQD, per germline (reference sequence). The V end lost 2 bases, the J end lost 8 bases, and 9 bases lay between the germline ends. This CDR3 has 13 residues. CDR3 region: CASSEAQGGELFF. CDR3 DNA sequence: TGCGCCAGCAGTGAGGCACAGGGAGGGGAGCTGTTTTTT.

This rearrangement joins TRBV27 to TRBJ1-2; TRBD1 agrees at 7 bases. The germline CDR1 and CDR2 sequences are MNHEY and SMNVEV (reference sequence). The CDR3 is 14 residues long. Trimming cost V 6 bases and J 4 bases; bases outside gene matches: 8. In DNA form, the CDR3 reads TGTGCCAGCAGCCGAGGGGGCTTCCTCTATGGCTACACCTTC. Its translation is CASSRGGFLYGYTF.

The V and J genes are TRBV5-4 and TRBJ2-1, with no clear D. Deletions cut 2 bases from V and 6 bases from J, with 12 bases between. In germline, CDR1 is SGHNT, CDR2 YYREEE (reference sequence). This CDR3 has 14 residues. The CDR3 reads CASSFLAEINEQFF. The DNA of the CDR3 is TGTGCCAGCAGCTTCTTGGCGGAAATCAATGAGCAGTTCTTC.

V is TRBV27 and J is TRBJ2-7; 7 nucleotides agree with TRBD2. The germline gives CDR1 MNHEY, CDR2 SMNVEV (reference sequence). The CDR3 has 15 residues. The ends lost 1 base at V and 2 bases at J; junction bases unmatched: 5. CDR3 amino acids: CASSLWAGVAYEQYF. The DNA for the CDR3 is TGTGCCAGCAGTTTATGGGCGGGGGTAGCCTACGAGCAGTACTTC.

This rearrangement joins TRBV5-1 to TRBJ2-1, with no clear D. Germline V gives CDR1 SGHRS, CDR2 YFSETQ. The CDR3 length is 12 residues. V lost 3 bases to trimming and J lost 9 bases, with 10 bases between them. The CDR3 here is CASSSEGGEQFF. For the CDR3, the DNA is TGCGCCAGCAGCTCCGAAGGTGGTGAGCAGTTCTTC.

This clone showed up many times. The chain recombines TRBV6-5 with TRBJ1-5; D is unclear. V lost 5 bases and J 0 bases, leaving 11 bases between the germline ends. The CDR3 is 15 amino acids. Germline V gene sequence: CDR1 MNHEY, CDR2 SVGAGI. CDR3 loop: CASSPDLYSNQPQHF. The CDR3 region has the DNA TGTGCCAGCAGTCCGGACTTGTATAGCAATCAGCCCCAGCATTTT.

The chain links TRBV4-2 to TRBJ2-7; a possible D gene is TRBD2 (6 bases). The CDR3 is made up of 16 amino acids. Between the trimmed V and J ends, which lost 3 bases and 2 bases, there was a span of 17 bases. Germline V gene data show CDR1 as LGHNA and CDR2 as YNFKEQ. The CDR3 is CASSHMTGDGAYEQYF. As DNA, the CDR3 is TGTGCCAGCAGCCATATGACGGGAGATGGGGCCTACGAGCAGTACTTC.

The chain carries TRBV11-2 and TRBJ2-7; possibly TRBD1 or TRBD2 for D (6 bases each). The CDR3 is 15 residues long. Per germline, CDR1 SGHAT and CDR2 FQNNGV. V was clipped by 5 bases and J by 2 bases, with 16 bases between them. The CDR3 DNA is TGTGCCAGCAGCCCCATACAGGGAGGAACCTACGAGCAGTACTTC. It yields the protein CASSPIQGGTYEQYF. The variable domain in full, with the rest retrieved from reference TRBV11-2 and TRBJ2-7, is EAGVAQSPRYKIIEKRQSVAFWCNPISGHATLYWYQQILGQGPKLLIQFQNNGVVDDSQLPKDRFSAERLKGVDSTLKIQPAKLEDSAVYLCASSPIQGGTYEQYFGPGTRLTVT.

This clone came up once. The V and J genes are TRBV5-4 and TRBJ2-1; TRBD2 matches 7 bases. The trim removed 9 bases at V and 2 bases at J, leaving 5 bases unmatched. This CDR3 comprises 13 residues. CDR1 is SGHNT and CDR2 is YYREEE in the germline V gene (reference sequence). CDR3 sequence reads: CATLAETYNEQFF. CDR3 coding DNA: TGTGCCACCCTAGCGGAGACCTACAATGAGCAGTTCTTC.